One T cell receptor (beta chain) is described in this entry. Investigators divided CD4+ cells into CD45RA+ naive and CD45RA-negative memory subsets. The record originates from a study of shared clonotypes between healthy human individuals. For the study at large: Per donor, three plates held CD4 naive cells, three held CD4 memory, two held CD8 naive and one held CD8 memory.

This CDR3 has 16 residues. Per the germline V gene, CDR1 is MNHEY and CDR2 is SMNVEV (reference sequence). The V gene lost 6 bases and the J gene lost 6 bases, with 20 bases spanning the gap. Deep-level running was used for the assay. The repertoire was sequenced with immunoSEQ multiplex PCR; TCRdb's copy has only in-frame clones and lacks some. The sample has around 990,000 clones, around 77% seen once; the top ten hold approximately 0.9%. The TCR comes from a man between 18 and 35 years old in good health. Some clones in this sample may be carry-over from other donors' samples. Sequenced: memory CD4+ T cells from PBMCs. This sample's subset: CD45RA-negative fraction. The chain links TRBV27 to TRBJ2-2, with D possibly being TRBD2 (6 bases). The CDR3 DNA reads as TGTGCCAGCAGCCCGAACCGGGCGGGATGGGCCGGGGAGCTGTTTTTT. It specifies CASSPNRAGWAGELFF.